This T cell receptor (beta chain) came from a study of glioma-infiltrating T cells after dendritic cell vaccination. As for time point: after dendritic cell vaccination, including at tumor progression/relapse. In the case of this clone: Its antigen is currently unknown.

Primers: 60 V beta forward and 13 J beta reverse. Profiling relied on immunoSEQ multiplex PCR, and the TCRdb table lists in-frame clones only, not all of them. The repertoire holds 60,000 or so clones, about 89% seen once, with under 14% in the top ten. The junction had 9 bases not matched to a gene; V was cut back by 0 bases and J by 10 bases. Germline assignment: CDR1 SGHNT and CDR2 YYREEE (reference sequence). CDR3 length: 14 amino acids. General study results and limits: Few patients contributed both blood and tumor specimens.

Sequenced material: blood, taken after dendritic cell vaccination. This rearrangement joins TRBV5-4 to TRBJ2-5; 7 nucleotides agree with TRBD2. The origin of this receptor is a human donor with glioblastoma. The CDR3 DNA reads TGTGCCAGCAGCTTGGATGGGGCAGGGAGGGTCCAGTACTTC. Its protein product is CASSLDGAGRVQYF.